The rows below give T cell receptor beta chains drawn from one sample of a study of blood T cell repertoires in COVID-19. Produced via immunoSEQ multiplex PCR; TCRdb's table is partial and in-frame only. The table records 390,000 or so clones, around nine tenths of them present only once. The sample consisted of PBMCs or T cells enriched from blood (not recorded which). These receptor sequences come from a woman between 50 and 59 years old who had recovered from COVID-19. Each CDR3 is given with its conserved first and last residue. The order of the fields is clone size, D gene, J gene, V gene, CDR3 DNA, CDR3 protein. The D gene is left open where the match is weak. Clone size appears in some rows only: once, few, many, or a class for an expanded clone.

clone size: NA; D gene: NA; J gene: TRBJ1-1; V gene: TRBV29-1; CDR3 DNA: TGCAGCGTTCTTTGGGGAGGAACTGAAGCTTTCTTT; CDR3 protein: CSVLWGGTEAFF
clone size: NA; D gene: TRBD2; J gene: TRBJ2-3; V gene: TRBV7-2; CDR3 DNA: TGTGCCAGCAGCTTAGCGTTGTCGCGGGGGGCCTACACAGATACGCAGTATTTT; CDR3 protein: CASSLALSRGAYTDTQYF
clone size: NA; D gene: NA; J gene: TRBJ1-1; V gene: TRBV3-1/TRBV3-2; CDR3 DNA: TGTGCCAGCGGCACCACTGAAGCTTTCTTT; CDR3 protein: CASGTTEAFF
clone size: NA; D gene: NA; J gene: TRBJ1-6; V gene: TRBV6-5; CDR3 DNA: TGTGCCACCGCCGGGAGGGTAAATTCACCCCTCCACTTT; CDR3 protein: CATAGRVNSPLHF
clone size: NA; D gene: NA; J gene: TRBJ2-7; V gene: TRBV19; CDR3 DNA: TGTGCCAGTAGAGGCAGGGGCTCCTACGAGCAGTACTTC; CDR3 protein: CASRGRGSYEQYF
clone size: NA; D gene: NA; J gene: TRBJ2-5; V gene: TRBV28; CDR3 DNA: TGTGCCAGCAGCAACGGACTAGGAGGGGGACAAGAGACCCAGTACTTC; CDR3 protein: CASSNGLGGGQETQYF
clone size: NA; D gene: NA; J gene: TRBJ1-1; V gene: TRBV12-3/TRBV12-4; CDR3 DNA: TGTGCCAGCAAGGGAGATTTGAACACTGAAGCTTTCTTT; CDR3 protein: CASKGDLNTEAFF
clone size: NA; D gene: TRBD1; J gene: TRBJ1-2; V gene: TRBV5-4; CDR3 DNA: TGTGCCAGCAGCCGGACAGGGGGTGTAAGAGGCTACACCTTC; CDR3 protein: CASSRTGGVRGYTF
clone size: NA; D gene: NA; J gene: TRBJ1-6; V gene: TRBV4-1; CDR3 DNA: TGCGCCAGCAGCCCAACGCTGATGGAAAGGGGATCACCCCTCCACTTT; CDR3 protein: CASSPTLMERGSPLHF
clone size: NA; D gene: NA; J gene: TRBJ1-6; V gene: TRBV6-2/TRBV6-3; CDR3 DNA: TGTGCCAGCAGTTATGACAGATATTCACCCCTCCACTTT; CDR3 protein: CASSYDRYSPLHF
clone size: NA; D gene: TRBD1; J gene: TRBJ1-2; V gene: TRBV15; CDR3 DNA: TGTGCCACCGGTCGTGGGACAGACAACTATGGCTACACCTTC; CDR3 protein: CATGRGTDNYGYTF
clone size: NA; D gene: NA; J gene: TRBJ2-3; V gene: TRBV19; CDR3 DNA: TGTGCCAGTAGTGGGGACTTAGATACGCAGTATTTT; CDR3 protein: CASSGDLDTQYF
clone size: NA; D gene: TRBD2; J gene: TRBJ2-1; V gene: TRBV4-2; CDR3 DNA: TGTGCCAGCAGCCAAAGGACTAGCGGGGGCTCCTACAATGAGCAGTTCTTC; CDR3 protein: CASSQRTSGGSYNEQFF
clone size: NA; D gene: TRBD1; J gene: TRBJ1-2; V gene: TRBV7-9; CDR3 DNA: TGTGCCAGCAGCACCCCCCGCGGACAGGGGGCAGGTGGCTACACCTTC; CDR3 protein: CASSTPRGQGAGGYTF
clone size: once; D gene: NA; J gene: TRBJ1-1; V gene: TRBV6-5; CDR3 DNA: TGTGCCAGCAACACCCCGGGAAACACTGAAGCTTTCTTT; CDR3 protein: CASNTPGNTEAFF
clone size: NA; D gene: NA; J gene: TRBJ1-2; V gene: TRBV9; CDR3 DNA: TGTGCCAGCAGCGTAGGAGAAAACTATGGCTACACCTTC; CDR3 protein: CASSVGENYGYTF